A single sample gave rise to the 2 T cell receptor beta chains below, sequenced in a study of T cell responses to AZD1222 COVID-19 vaccine. Sequencing used immunoSEQ multiplex PCR; TCRdb keeps in-frame clones, though not all of them. The sample includes about 84,000 clones, approximately 83% seen only once; the top ten take around an eighth. The material sequenced was peripheral blood, taken 28 days after the second AZD1222 dose. These receptors all come from an adult who received the AZD1222 COVID-19 vaccine.

The gene calls are TRBV5-1 and TRBJ2-5; TRBD2 aligns across 12 bases. The junction had 5 bases not matched to a gene; V was cut back by 0 bases and J by 5 bases. The CDR3 spans 16 residues. CDR1 and CDR2 from the germline V gene are SGHRS and YFSETQ. The CDR3 DNA reads as TGCGCCAGCAGCTTGGTTCTAGCGGGAGGGCCGGAGACCCAGTACTTC. Encoded protein: CASSLVLAGGPETQYF.

V is TRBV12-5 and J is TRBJ1-1, with D perhaps matching TRBD1 (5 bases). Germline V gene data show CDR1 as LGHNT and CDR2 as FRNRAP. V gave up 7 bases and J gave up 1 base, with 13 bases separating them. The CDR3 runs to 14 residues. This chain's CDR3 is CASVQSTENTEAFF. CDR3 coding DNA: TGTGCTAGTGTTCAATCGACAGAGAACACTGAAGCTTTCTTT.